This T cell receptor beta chain was found in a study of blood T cells in healthy people across ages. CDR3 length: 12 amino acids. V gave up 0 bases and J gave up 8 bases, with 10 bases separating them. Germline CDR1 is DFQATT and CDR2 is SNEGSKA (reference sequence). Together with a sample-barcoded 5' primer, a J-beta primer mix was included in a second PCR lasting roughly 6 to 12 cycles. TCRdb fed the 5' RACE reads into MiXCR, producing one record per CDR3 protein. The table has under 1,100,000 distinct CDR3 sequences, 20% to 25% seen once. This same sample was also part of a study on T cells of mothers and their children.

The V gene is TRBV20-1, the J gene TRBJ1-2; no reliable D call. This receptor was identified in a girl aged 2 to 9 in good health. The sequenced sample consisted of blood. CDR3 DNA: TGCAGTGCTAGAGATCAGTCCGGGGGCTACACCTTC. This translates into CSARDQSGGYTF.